This T cell receptor (beta chain) was sequenced during a study of T cell responses to AZD1222 COVID-19 vaccine. Study-wide findings and caveats: Spike-specific TCR breadth and depth went up after people got two AZD1222 doses. Donor demographics were predominantly white British with a female majority; clonal diversity may be underestimated.

As for this clone: Its antigen is as yet unknown.

Second doses that came at about 4 or about 12 weeks were put together. CDR1 MNHEY and CDR2 SVGAGI come from the germline V gene. V shed 6 bases and J shed 4 bases, with 10 bases lying between them. The CDR3 covers 13 residues. The repertoire was sequenced with immunoSEQ multiplex PCR; TCRdb's copy has only in-frame clones and lacks some. The sample has around 140,000 clones, 80% to 95% seen once. The source material was peripheral blood, sampled 28 days after the second AZD1222 dose. This receptor was obtained from an adult who received the AZD1222 COVID-19 vaccine. J is TRBJ2-1 and V is TRBV6-5; D uncertain. The CDR3 DNA follows: TGTGCCAGCAGGCCAGACGCATACAATGAGCAGTTCTTC. This encodes CASRPDAYNEQFF.